Shown below are 17 T cell receptor beta chains from a single sample sequenced in a study of Ad26.COV2.S vaccination and SARS-CoV-2 variants. The repertoire was sequenced with immunoSEQ multiplex PCR; TCRdb's copy has only in-frame clones and lacks some. The sample lists 300,000 to 450,000 clones, 80% to 90% occurring once. Treatment denoted: around 19 received Ad26.COV2.S at low or high dose, single or two shots; several received placebo; per-sample allocation not given. Material that was analyzed had been drawn on day 63 after the first vaccine or placebo injection. The input for sequencing was peripheral blood, taken in a trial of Ad26.COV2.S vaccine versus placebo. These receptors were taken from a person aged 18-65 years who received the Ad26.COV2.S COVID-19 vaccine or a placebo.

The chain recombines TRBV5-8 with TRBJ2-3; TRBD1 might be the D (6 bases). The ends were cut back, 4 bases at V and 4 bases at J, with 16 bases in the middle. The CDR3 loop spans 15 amino acids. Looked up from germline, CDR1 is SGHTS and CDR2 is YDEGEE. DNA of the CDR3: TGTGCCAGCAGCCCCCCCAGGGGTAGGGCAGATACGCAGTATTTT. This translates into CASSPPRGRADTQYF.

This clone was recorded a few times. The rearrangement uses TRBV12-3 or TRBV12-4 and TRBJ2-5; weak D call: TRBD1 (5 bases). The CDR3 has 13 amino acids. With 6 bases removed from V and 7 bases from J, the gap between germline ends came to 15 bases. The CDR3 sequence is CASSRALRGTQYF. The CDR3 DNA follows: TGTGCCAGCAGCCGGGCCCTAAGGGGGACCCAGTACTTC.

For this clone: In the same sample, other DNA sequences code for this CDR3. The J gene is TRBJ2-1, the V gene TRBV5-1; the match to TRBD2 covers 10 bases. Germline V CDR1 and CDR2: SGHRS, YFSETQ. Germline trimming cut 1 base from V and 9 bases from J; bases unmatched to any gene: 7. This CDR3 is 15 amino acids long. In DNA, the CDR3 is TGCGCCAGCAGCTTGTTCCTAGCGGGAGAGTCTGAGCAGTTCTTC. Translating it yields CASSLFLAGESEQFF.

This rearrangement joins TRBV2 to TRBJ1-4; no clear D. The CDR3 sequence is 15 residues long. Germline assignment: CDR1 SNHLY and CDR2 FYNNEI. V was trimmed by 5 bases and J by 6 bases, leaving 16 bases between them. CDR3 in DNA: TGTGCCAGCAGTATTGCAGCACCTAAGGATGAAAAACTGTTTTTT. Its translation is CASSIAAPKDEKLFF.

V usage is TRBV2 and J usage is TRBJ2-7; D call uncertain. The germline V and J ends were trimmed by 2 bases and 3 bases, with 11 bases remaining between them. The V gene's germline CDR1 is SNHLY and CDR2 FYNNEI. This CDR3 has 14 residues. This CDR3 is CASSEFQRNYEQYF. The CDR3 DNA sequence: TGTGCCAGCAGTGAATTCCAGAGAAACTACGAGCAGTACTTC.

This rearrangement joins TRBV5-4 to TRBJ2-1, with TRBD2 matching over 8 bases. CDR1 is SGHNT, CDR2 YYREEE, per germline (reference sequence). V dropped 0 bases and J dropped 9; count of bases not matched to a gene: 8. The CDR3 spans 15 residues. The CDR3 DNA reads as TGTGCCAGCAGCTTGGGAGCGGGAGAGGCGGGTGAGCAGTTCTTC. Its translation is CASSLGAGEAGEQFF. The complete variable domain, with remaining parts taken from reference TRBV5-4 and TRBJ2-1, reads ETGVTQSPTHLIKTRGQQVTLRCSSQSGHNTVSWYQQALGQGPQFIFQYYREEENGRGNFPPRFSGLQFPNYSSELNVNALELDDSALYLCASSLGAGEAGEQFFGPGTRLTVL.

The V call is TRBV19, the J call TRBJ2-1; weak D call: TRBD1 (5 bases). This CDR3 has 15 amino acids. Trimming pared 7 bases from V and 3 bases from J, leaving 16 bases between. Germline V CDR1 and CDR2: LNHDA, SQIVND (reference sequence). The CDR3 spells CASTLTASNYNEQFF. The CDR3 DNA reads as TGTGCCAGTACCCTGACAGCAAGTAACTACAATGAGCAGTTCTTC.

A few counts support this clone. CDR3 nucleotide sequence: TGTGCCATCAGCAAAACTGAGAGGGGGACAGATAATTCACCCCTCCACTTT. This gives the protein CAISKTERGTDNSPLHF. The genes are TRBV10-3 and TRBJ1-6; 7 nucleotides align to TRBD1. The CDR3 length is 17 residues. The germline gives CDR1 ENHRY, CDR2 SYGVKD. After removal of 6 bases from V and 5 bases from J, the junction contained 13 bases not matched to a gene.

The chain links TRBV24-1 to TRBJ2-1; tentative D call: TRBD2 (6 bases). The CDR3 has 13 residues. The germline CDR1 and CDR2 sequences are KGHDR and SFDVKD. The V gene lost 10 bases and the J gene lost 6 bases, with 15 bases spanning the gap. The CDR3 protein is CATRDSQRNEQFF. DNA for the CDR3: TGTGCCACGCGGGACTCTCAGCGCAATGAGCAGTTCTTC.

This chain joins TRBV7-8 and TRBJ1-5; D is ambiguous. CDR1 SGHVS and CDR2 FQNEAQ come from the germline V gene. The CDR3 length is 13 residues. V dropped 1 base and J dropped 11 bases, with 12 bases sitting between them. The CDR3, as DNA: TGTGCCAGCAGCTTAGAAGGCGACACGACCCAGCATTTT. Residues: CASSLEGDTTQHF. The variable domain in full, completed from reference TRBV7-8 and TRBJ1-5, reads GAGVSQSPRYKVAKRGQDVALRCDPISGHVSLFWYQQALGQGPEFLTYFQNEAQLDKSGLPSDRFFAERPEGSVSTLKIQRTQQEDSAVYLCASSLEGDTTQHFGDGTRLSIL.

The gene calls are TRBV7-9 and TRBJ2-7, with no clear D. This CDR3 has 15 amino acids. The V gene lost 5 bases and the J gene lost 2 bases, with 16 bases spanning the gap. Germline CDR1 reads SEHNR; CDR2 reads FQNEAQ (reference sequence). The CDR3 protein is CASSEPWGLPYEQYF. The CDR3, as DNA: TGTGCCAGCAGCGAGCCTTGGGGTCTCCCCTACGAGCAGTACTTC.

V usage is TRBV5-4 and J usage is TRBJ2-5; no reliable D call. Germline V CDR1 and CDR2: SGHNT, YYREEE (reference sequence). Trimming stripped 0 bases from V and 7 bases from J, with 10 bases between. The CDR3 length is 13 residues. CDR3 residues: CASSLVGDATQYF. The CDR3 nucleotides read TGTGCCAGCAGCTTGGTGGGCGACGCGACCCAGTACTTC. The entire variable domain, with the rest obtained from reference TRBV5-4 and TRBJ2-5, is as follows: ETGVTQSPTHLIKTRGQQVTLRCSSQSGHNTVSWYQQALGQGPQFIFQYYREEENGRGNFPPRFSGLQFPNYSSELNVNALELDDSALYLCASSLVGDATQYFGPGTRLLVL.

DNA for the CDR3: TGTGCCAGCAGCCCGACCGAAAACAGGAACACTGAAGCTTTCTTT. It is translated as CASSPTENRNTEAFF. This chain joins TRBV7-2 and TRBJ1-1, with no clear D. From germline, CDR1 is SGHTA and CDR2 FQGNSA. V was shortened by 5 bases and J by 1 base, with 14 bases between the two germline ends. There are 15 residues in the CDR3.

This chain links TRBV5-4 with TRBJ1-1; D remains unclear. Between the trimmed V and J ends, which lost 0 bases and 4 bases, there was a span of 10 bases. Germline lookup yields CDR1 SGHNT and CDR2 YYREEE (reference sequence). CDR3 size: 14 residues. CDR3 coding DNA: TGTGCCAGCAGCTTGGGCCAGCGACTCACTGAAGCTTTCTTT. This sequence encodes CASSLGQRLTEAFF.

This sequence joins TRBV7-2 and TRBJ1-3, with no clear D. V was shortened by 1 base and J by 0 bases, with 10 bases between the two germline ends. Germline V gives CDR1 SGHTA, CDR2 FQGNSA. The CDR3 is 16 residues long. CDR3 in DNA: TGTGCCAGCAGCTTAGTTCCAGGTGGCTCTGGAAACACCATATATTTT. This translates into CASSLVPGGSGNTIYF.

The rearrangement joins TRBV12-3 or TRBV12-4 to TRBJ1-4, with 9 positions matching TRBD1. The length of the CDR3 is 13 residues. Trimming at V came to 1 base and at J to 10 bases, leaving 1 base not matched to a gene. Here the CDR3 DNA reads TGTGCCAGCAGTTTAGACAGGGGGCGAAAACTGTTTTTT. It yields the protein CASSLDRGRKLFF.

In this sample, this clone turned up a few times. The gene calls are TRBV6-2 or TRBV6-3 and TRBJ2-6; the match to TRBD1 covers 9 bases. Germline V gene lookup returns CDR1 MNHEY and CDR2 SVGEGT. This CDR3 has 18 amino acids. Germline trimming cut 6 bases from V and 0 bases from J; bases unmatched to any gene: 9. CDR3 coding DNA: TGTGCCAGCAGACCTACAGGGGGCCCTCTCTCTGGGGCCAACGTCCTGACTTTC. It is translated as CASRPTGGPLSGANVLTF.